Below are 27 T cell receptor beta chains sequenced from a single sample in a study of blood T cell repertoires in COVID-19. Clones were sequenced by immunoSEQ multiplex PCR, and TCRdb holds only the in-frame ones, with some missing. The sample holds hundreds of thousands of clones; roughly 85% are singletons and the top ten take about 12%. The sequenced sample consisted of peripheral blood. All receptors derive from a woman aged 18-29 years who had recovered from COVID-19.

This clone came up once. J is TRBJ2-1 and V is TRBV29-1, with D possibly matching TRBD2 (6 bases). Looked up from germline, CDR1 is SQVTM and CDR2 is ANQGSEA. Between the trimmed V and J ends, which lost 8 bases and 7 bases, there was a span of 9 bases. The CDR3 length is 10 residues. CDR3 in amino acids: CSSGLNEQFF. The CDR3 DNA reads TGCAGCTCCGGACTAAATGAGCAGTTCTTC.

The chain recombines TRBV29-1 with TRBJ2-1, with D possibly matching TRBD2 (5 bases). The CDR3 extends over 14 amino acids. The germline V gene encodes CDR1 SQVTM and CDR2 ANQGSEA. Deletions cut 3 bases from V and 0 bases from J, with 9 bases between. The CDR3 nucleotides read TGCAGCGTTGATAGTGGGAGCTCCTACAATGAGCAGTTCTTC. It translates to CSVDSGSSYNEQFF.

V and J are TRBV9 and TRBJ1-2; perhaps TRBD1 as D (5 bases). The V end lost 0 bases, the J end lost 8 bases, and 8 bases lay between the germline ends. This CDR3 contains 12 residues. Germline V lookup: CDR1 SGDLS, CDR2 YYNGEE. The CDR3 protein is CASSVDRSGYTF. Here the CDR3 DNA reads TGTGCCAGCAGCGTAGACAGGAGCGGCTACACCTTC.

This clone was found once. V is TRBV11-2 and J is TRBJ2-3; D is ambiguous. The V gene lost 1 base and the J gene lost 3 bases, with 11 bases spanning the gap. Germline CDR1 reads SGHAT; CDR2 reads FQNNGV. This CDR3 has 15 residues. In nucleotides, the CDR3 is TGTGCCAGCAGCTTAGGGGTTAGCTTGACAGATACGCAGTATTTT. This translates into CASSLGVSLTDTQYF.

The rearrangement links TRBV30 to TRBJ2-3; D uncertain. The V gene's germline CDR1 is GTSNPN and CDR2 SVGIG (reference sequence). The CDR3 extends over 11 amino acids. The germline V and J ends were trimmed by 4 bases and 6 bases, with 8 bases remaining between them. The CDR3 bases are TGTGCCTGGACCCCTTTGGATACGCAGTATTTT. Translated, it gives CAWTPLDTQYF.

This sequence joins TRBV19 and TRBJ1-5; perhaps TRBD1 as D (5 bases). Trimming shortened V by 7 bases and J by 2 bases, and 12 bases separated the two germline ends. Germline V CDR1 and CDR2: LNHDA, SQIVND (reference sequence). This CDR3 is 14 amino acids long. CDR3 sequence: CASMSGVGNQPQHF. The CDR3 DNA reads as TGTGCCAGTATGTCGGGGGTCGGCAATCAGCCCCAGCATTTT.

V gene TRBV4-2 combines with J gene TRBJ1-2, with D hard to call. Germline lookup yields CDR1 LGHNA and CDR2 YNFKEQ. V was shortened by 0 bases and J by 0 bases, with 8 bases between the two germline ends. The CDR3 is 15 residues long. CDR3 in DNA: TGTGCCAGCAGCCAAGAGGCAGGTTCTAACTATGGCTACACCTTC. This gives the protein CASSQEAGSNYGYTF.

Here the CDR3 DNA reads TGTGCCAGCAGCCAAGAGCCGGTGGCGGAGGACAGGGCCTACGAGCAGTACTTC. This codes for CASSQEPVAEDRAYEQYF. This sequence joins TRBV3-1 (or the pseudogene TRBV3-2) and TRBJ2-7, with 8 bases matching TRBD1. Looked up from germline, CDR1 is LGHDT and CDR2 is YNNKEL (reference sequence). CDR3 length: 18 amino acids. With 0 bases clipped from V and 2 bases from J, the junction kept 12 bases outside the gene matches.

This chain joins TRBV19 and TRBJ2-6, with a tentative D call TRBD2 (7 bases). Germline CDR1 is LNHDA and CDR2 is SQIVND (reference sequence). This CDR3 is 15 amino acids long. CDR3 DNA: TGTGGCACTGTAGGGGGGGCAGGTGGGGCCAACGTCCTGACTTTC. Protein product: CGTVGGAGGANVLTF.

CDR3 loop: CASSLWTSGKGTQYF. The CDR3 DNA reads as TGTGCCAGCAGCTTATGGACTAGCGGGAAGGGGACGCAGTATTTT. The rearrangement uses TRBV13 and TRBJ2-3; TRBD2 matches 12 bases. Germline V gene lookup returns CDR1 PRHDT and CDR2 FYEKMQ (reference sequence). The CDR3 is made up of 15 amino acids. The ends lost 2 bases at V and 9 bases at J; junction bases unmatched: 6.

The genes are TRBV5-6 and TRBJ1-5; a weak D match, TRBD1 (6 bases). Per the germline V gene, CDR1 is SGHDT and CDR2 is YYEEEE. The CDR3 covers 15 residues. V was trimmed by 1 base and J by 0 bases, leaving 8 bases between them. The CDR3 bases are TGTGCCAGCAGCTTGCGGACAGATAGCAATCAGCCCCAGCATTTT. It translates to CASSLRTDSNQPQHF.

V gene TRBV19 combines with J gene TRBJ1-5; TRBD1 is a possible D gene (6 bases). Trimming stripped 7 bases from V and 4 bases from J, with 17 bases between. In germline, CDR1 is LNHDA, CDR2 SQIVND (reference sequence). CDR3 length equals 15 residues. CDR3 protein: CASKPYRALNQPQHF. DNA of the CDR3: TGTGCCAGTAAACCATACAGGGCGCTAAATCAGCCCCAGCATTTT.

This clone was seen a single time. The gene calls are TRBV29-1 and TRBJ2-3; 7 bases are shared with TRBD2. The junction had 2 bases not matched to a gene; V was cut back by 5 bases and J by 0 bases. CDR3 size: 13 residues. In germline, CDR1 is SQVTM, CDR2 ANQGSEA. The CDR3 region is CSVPSGSTDTQYF. In DNA form, the CDR3 reads TGCAGCGTTCCTAGCGGAAGCACAGATACGCAGTATTTT.

The chain combines TRBV25-1 with TRBJ2-5, with D possibly being TRBD2 (6 bases). The germline V gene encodes CDR1 MGHDK and CDR2 SYGVNS. V was clipped by 8 bases and J by 1 base, with 11 bases between them. The CDR3 length is 13 residues. Here the CDR3 DNA reads TGTGCCAGCGCGACTAGGGTCCAAGAGACCCAGTACTTC. Translation: CASATRVQETQYF.

The chain links TRBV9 to TRBJ2-7; 8 nucleotides match TRBD2. From germline, CDR1 is SGDLS and CDR2 YYNGEE. The CDR3 totals 17 residues. V shed 3 bases and J 1 base; nucleotides not matched to a gene: 12. CDR3 DNA: TGTGCCAGCAGCGCCCCCCCCGGACTAGCCCGATCCTACGAGCAGTACTTC. Protein product: CASSAPPGLARSYEQYF.

The rearrangement joins TRBV11-3 to TRBJ2-2, with 11 bases fitting TRBD2. CDR3 size: 15 residues. Trimming cost V 1 base and J 6 bases; bases outside gene matches: 1. The V gene's germline CDR1 is SGHNT and CDR2 YENEEA. CDR3 region: CASSLALAGAGELFF. The CDR3 coding sequence is TGTGCCAGCAGCTTAGCACTAGCGGGAGCCGGGGAGCTGTTTTTT.

This clone was counted once. V is TRBV19 and J is TRBJ2-1; D might be TRBD2 (6 bases). Germline CDR1 reads LNHDA; CDR2 reads SQIVND (reference sequence). This CDR3 has 15 amino acids. V dropped 6 bases and J dropped 6 bases, with 18 bases sitting between them. CDR3 loop: CASRPNSGLANEQFF. In nucleotides, the CDR3 is TGTGCCAGTAGGCCAAATAGCGGACTCGCCAATGAGCAGTTCTTC. Looking up the rest from reference TRBV19 and TRBJ2-1 gives the full variable domain: DGGITQSPKYLFRKEGQNVTLSCEQNLNHDAMYWYRQDPGQGLRLIYYSQIVNDFQKGDIAEGYSVSREKKESFPLTVTSAQKNPTAFYLCASRPNSGLANEQFFGPGTRLTVL.

The J gene is TRBJ1-1, the V gene TRBV19, with TRBD1 as a possible D gene (5 bases). The CDR3 covers 14 residues. With 5 bases removed from V and 5 bases from J, the gap between germline ends came to 15 bases. CDR1 and CDR2 (germline): LNHDA, SQIVND (reference sequence). CDR3 DNA sequence: TGTGCCAGTAGTCTGGGGGGGAGCGGGACTGAAGCTTTCTTT. Its protein is CASSLGGSGTEAFF.

J is TRBJ2-1 and V is TRBV2; TRBD2 aligns across 10 bases. This CDR3 region has 17 residues. J gave up 7 bases and V 7 bases, and 16 bases lay outside the gene matches. Germline V CDR1 and CDR2: SNHLY, FYNNEI. CDR3: CASIQINLAGAGNEQFF. The CDR3 DNA reads as TGTGCCAGCATCCAGATCAACCTAGCGGGAGCTGGGAATGAGCAGTTCTTC.

This clone was seen just once. The chain is built from TRBV7-2 and TRBJ1-2; TRBD1 might be the D (5 bases). CDR3 length: 12 amino acids. V was trimmed by 6 bases and J by 4 bases, leaving 9 bases between them. Germline CDR1 and CDR2: SGHTA and FQGNSA. Written as DNA, the CDR3 is TGTGCCAGCAGTCAAGGGGTCTATGGCTACACCTTC. Protein sequence: CASSQGVYGYTF. Together with reference TRBV7-2 and TRBJ1-2, the CDR3 gives the full variable domain: GAGVSQSPSNKVTEKGKDVELRCDPISGHTALYWYRQSLGQGLEFLIYFQGNSAPDKSGLPSDRFSAERTGGSVSTLTIQRTQQEDSAVYLCASSQGVYGYTFGSGTRLTVV.

The rearrangement joins TRBV6-2 or TRBV6-3 to TRBJ2-5; D is ambiguous. V gave up 6 bases and J gave up 5 bases, with 13 bases separating them. The germline V gene has CDR1 MNHEY and CDR2 SVGEGT. This CDR3 has 13 residues. In DNA, the CDR3 is TGTGCCAGCAGCCTCGCGGAGTGGGAGACCCAGTACTTC. Residues: CASSLAEWETQYF.

The rearrangement uses TRBV9 and TRBJ2-7; 8 positions match TRBD2. Unmatched junction bases numbered 5, after V lost 4 bases and J lost 5 bases. Germline V gene data show CDR1 as SGDLS and CDR2 as YYNGEE. The length of the CDR3 is 13 residues. The CDR3 DNA sequence: TGTGCCAGCAGCATGTTACTAGCGGACGAGCAGTACTTC. Translation gives CASSMLLADEQYF.

The CDR3 is CSVGGRNTDTQYF. CDR3 in DNA: TGCAGCGTTGGCGGGAGGAACACAGATACGCAGTATTTT. This sequence joins TRBV29-1 and TRBJ2-3; TRBD2 matches 8 bases. CDR1 is SQVTM, CDR2 ANQGSEA, per germline. V gave up 4 bases and J gave up 2 bases; unmatched junction bases: 2. The CDR3 has 13 residues.

In regard to this clone: The same CDR3 arises from other DNA sequences in this sample as well. CDR3 sequence (DNA): TGTGCCAGCAGTTACTCGCGGGGGCTGAACACTGAAGCTTTCTTT. This sequence encodes CASSYSRGLNTEAFF. The rearrangement joins TRBV6-6 to TRBJ1-1; D possibly corresponds to TRBD1 (6 bases). From germline, CDR1 is MNHNY and CDR2 SVGAGI (reference sequence). The V end was cut by 0 bases, the J end by 0 bases, with 8 bases between. The length of the CDR3 is 15 residues.

The chain carries TRBV9 and TRBJ1-5; no definite D call. The germline gives CDR1 SGDLS, CDR2 YYNGEE. The CDR3 covers 15 residues. The V end lost 2 bases, the J end lost 0 bases, and 9 bases lay between the germline ends. CDR3 coding DNA: TGTGCCAGCAGCGTGGGAGTTAATAGCAATCAGCCCCAGCATTTT. Protein: CASSVGVNSNQPQHF. Complete variable domain (other parts from reference TRBV9 and TRBJ1-5): DSGVTQTPKHLITATGQRVTLRCSPRSGDLSVYWYQQSLDQGLQFLIQYYNGEERAKGNILERFSAQQFPDLHSELNLSSLELGDSALYFCASSVGVNSNQPQHFGDGTRLSIL.

The chain couples TRBV19 to TRBJ2-3; 8 bases map to TRBD2. V lost 11 bases to trimming and J lost 5 bases; unmatched junction nucleotides: 9. The CDR3 contains 13 residues. Germline V gene data show CDR1 as LNHDA and CDR2 as SQIVND (reference sequence). The CDR3 spells CASRAGVLDTQYF. The CDR3 DNA reads as TGTGCCTCTAGAGCGGGAGTTCTAGATACGCAGTATTTT.

This chain connects TRBV3-1 (or the pseudogene TRBV3-2) to TRBJ1-2; D is possibly TRBD1 (6 bases). This CDR3 region has 13 residues. V was clipped by 2 bases and J by 7 bases, with 11 bases between them. The germline CDR1 and CDR2 sequences are LGHDT and YNNKEL (reference sequence). The CDR3 coding sequence is TGTGCCAGCAGCCAACGACAGGTTGGTGGCTACACCTTC. Translating gives CASSQRQVGGYTF.